Detailed here is one T cell receptor (beta chain). The CDR3 extends over 15 amino acids. V shed 2 bases and J shed 4 bases, with 12 bases lying between them. Germline CDR1 reads SGDLS; CDR2 reads YYNGEE. The data belong to a study of blood T cell repertoires in COVID-19. This table comes from immunoSEQ multiplex PCR, and its TCRdb copy is limited to in-frame clones, with some not included. The sample shows around 200,000 clones, approximately 91% of them seen only once. The clonotype comes from a young man with acute or convalescent COVID-19. The V call is TRBV9, the J call TRBJ2-2; tentatively, D is TRBD2 (7 bases). Sequencing was done on a sample of peripheral blood. CDR3: CASSVGGRSTGELFF. The CDR3 DNA reads TGTGCCAGCAGCGTCGGGGGGCGTAGCACCGGGGAGCTGTTTTTT.